Presented here are 20 T cell receptor beta chains from one specimen sequenced in a study of memory CD4+ T cells and cytomegalovirus serostatus. Repertoires were generated with immunoSEQ multiplex PCR, while TCRdb's copy carries only in-frame clones and drops some. Among under 50,000 clones listed, about 74% were seen once. Single viable CD3+CD4+CD8-CD45RO+ cells were sorted as the memory CD4+ T cells. The sequenced material came from memory CD4+ T cells from blood. These receptors were taken from an adult in good health and CMV-seropositive.

This clone was counted a few times. The gene calls are TRBV2 and TRBJ1-1; TRBD1 aligns across 10 bases. In germline, CDR1 is SNHLY, CDR2 FYNNEI. CDR3 size: 13 residues. The V and J ends lost 3 bases and 6 bases, in that order; junction bases with no gene match: 1. The CDR3 sequence: CASSDGTGAEAFF. DNA for the CDR3: TGTGCCAGCAGTGACGGGACAGGGGCTGAAGCTTTCTTT.

This clone was recorded a few times. This sequence joins TRBV7-3 and TRBJ2-2; D is perhaps TRBD2 (5 bases). The CDR3 covers 13 residues. The V end lost 5 bases, the J end lost 6 bases, and 10 bases lay between the germline ends. CDR1 and CDR2 (germline): SGHTA, FQGTGA. The DNA for the CDR3 is TGTGCCAGCAGCAGAACAGCGGCCGGGGAGCTGTTTTTT. Protein product: CASSRTAAGELFF. Combining the CDR3 with reference TRBV7-3 and TRBJ2-2 gives the whole variable domain GAGVSQTPSNKVTEKGKYVELRCDPISGHTALYWYRQSLGQGPEFLIYFQGTGAADDSGLPNDRFFAVRPEGSVSTLKIQRTERGDSAVYLCASSRTAAGELFFGEGSRLTVL.

V usage is TRBV27 and J usage is TRBJ2-7, with 11 bases aligning to TRBD1. Germline CDR1 and CDR2: MNHEY and SMNVEV (reference sequence). The length of the CDR3 is 15 residues. V was pared by 6 bases and J by 6 bases, with 10 bases of the junction left unmatched. CDR3 in DNA: TGTGCCAGCAGCCTCGGGTGGACAGGGGGCTTCGAGCAGTACTTC. Protein product: CASSLGWTGGFEQYF.

This clone was recorded once. The J gene is TRBJ2-7, the V gene TRBV5-1; 7 nucleotides agree with TRBD1. V was pared by 4 bases and J by 3 bases, with 10 bases of the junction left unmatched. The CDR3 is 15 amino acids. CDR1 and CDR2 from the germline V gene are SGHRS and YFSETQ. CDR3 nucleotides: TGCGCCAGCAGCGTTGCCGGGACAGCCCTCTACGAGCAGTACTTC. Protein: CASSVAGTALYEQYF. Together with reference TRBV5-1 and TRBJ2-7, the CDR3 gives the full variable domain: KAGVTQTPRYLIKTRGQQVTLSCSPISGHRSVSWYQQTPGQGLQFLFEYFSETQRNKGNFPGRFSGRQFSNSRSEMNVSTLELGDSALYLCASSVAGTALYEQYFGPGTRLTVT.

This clone was found a few times. This rearrangement joins TRBV4-2 to TRBJ1-6; 7 bases map to TRBD1. Germline CDR1 LGHNA, CDR2 YNFKEQ. J gave up 2 bases and V 1 base, and 14 bases lay outside the gene matches. The CDR3 consists of 20 residues. In DNA form, the CDR3 reads TGTGCCAGCAGCCAAGCAAAACGACAGGGTGGTAGGGCCTATAATTCACCCCTCCACTTT. The encoded protein is CASSQAKRQGGRAYNSPLHF.

The V and J genes are TRBV4-3 and TRBJ1-2; 8 bases are shared with TRBD1. This CDR3 region has 16 residues. Germline V CDR1 and CDR2: LGHNA, YSLEER. Trimming cost V 1 base and J 9 bases; bases outside gene matches: 13. As DNA, the CDR3 is TGCGCCAGCAGCCAAGTTGGTCAGGGGGCCCGTATGAGCTACACCTTC. Its translation: CASSQVGQGARMSYTF.

This clone occurred once. The chain employs TRBV4-2 and TRBJ1-1; the match to TRBD1 covers 10 bases. From germline, CDR1 is LGHNA and CDR2 YNFKEQ. CDR3 size: 16 residues. After removal of 4 bases from V and 2 bases from J, the junction contained 7 bases not matched to a gene. This chain's CDR3 is CASSPRTGGENTEAFF. The CDR3 coding sequence is TGTGCCAGCAGCCCCCGGACAGGGGGAGAAAACACTGAAGCTTTCTTT.

This chain joins TRBV7-9 and TRBJ1-1; D remains unclear. The germline CDR1 and CDR2 sequences are SEHNR and FQNEAQ (reference sequence). The V end lost 2 bases, the J end lost 8 bases, and 9 bases lay between the germline ends. This CDR3 spans 12 amino acids. CDR3 region: CASSLSQSEAFF. CDR3 DNA: TGTGCCAGCAGCTTAAGCCAGTCCGAAGCTTTCTTT.

In this sample, this clone turned up once. The genes are TRBV4-3 and TRBJ1-6, with D possibly being TRBD1 (6 bases). Per the germline V gene, CDR1 is LGHNA and CDR2 is YSLEER. This CDR3 spans 14 amino acids. The V end lost 0 bases, the J end lost 7 bases, and 7 bases lay between the germline ends. The DNA of the CDR3 is TGCGCCAGCAGCCAAGAAACAGGGAATTCACCCCTCCACTTT. It is translated as CASSQETGNSPLHF.

J is TRBJ1-5 and V is TRBV6-1; no clear D gene. Trimming took off 2 bases at V and 3 bases at J, with 11 bases between the two ends. Germline CDR1 is MNHNS and CDR2 is SASEGT. The CDR3 spans 15 residues. The CDR3 DNA sequence: TGTGCCAGCAGTGAAATGGCGGTGCACAATCAGCCCCAGCATTTT. This translates into CASSEMAVHNQPQHF.

This chain connects TRBV2 to TRBJ2-3; 7 nucleotides line up with TRBD1. After removal of 6 bases from V and 2 bases from J, the junction contained 5 bases not matched to a gene. The germline V gene encodes CDR1 SNHLY and CDR2 FYNNEI. CDR3 length equals 14 residues. The CDR3 DNA reads TGTGCCAGCAGGCGACAGGGCCACACAGATACGCAGTATTTT. Translating gives CASRRQGHTDTQYF.

The chain combines TRBV5-4 with TRBJ1-1; D gene unclear. Trimming removed 4 bases from V and 3 bases from J, with 16 bases in between. The CDR3 is made up of 15 amino acids. Germline V gene sequence: CDR1 SGHNT, CDR2 YYREEE (reference sequence). The CDR3 nucleotides read TGTGCCAGCAGCCGAGTCTTAGGTTCTGACACTGAAGCTTTCTTT. Its translation is CASSRVLGSDTEAFF. Combining the CDR3 with reference TRBV5-4 and TRBJ1-1 gives the whole variable domain ETGVTQSPTHLIKTRGQQVTLRCSSQSGHNTVSWYQQALGQGPQFIFQYYREEENGRGNFPPRFSGLQFPNYSSELNVNALELDDSALYLCASSRVLGSDTEAFFGQGTRLTVV.

The CDR3 DNA follows: TGCGCCAGCAGCTTGGACAACCCAGCAGGGGGTATGAACACTGAAGCTTTCTTT. It translates to CASSLDNPAGGMNTEAFF. The chain has TRBV5-1 and TRBJ1-1, with 7 nucleotides matching TRBD1. In germline, CDR1 is SGHRS, CDR2 YFSETQ. The V segment lost 0 bases and the J segment 0 bases; nucleotides outside the gene matches: 11. This CDR3 comprises 18 residues.

Only a few counts were recorded for this clone. The rearrangement links TRBV4-2 to TRBJ1-1; no firm D call. The CDR3 length is 14 residues. The germline V gene encodes CDR1 LGHNA and CDR2 YNFKEQ. V was shortened by 1 base and J by 7 bases, with 13 bases between the two germline ends. Here the CDR3 reads CASSQGRGFGEAFF. The CDR3 nucleotides are TGTGCCAGCAGCCAAGGTCGTGGGTTTGGTGAAGCTTTCTTT.

The V call is TRBV19, the J call TRBJ1-5, with D possibly being TRBD1 (5 bases). The CDR3 covers 16 residues. Trimming removed 4 bases at V and 0 bases at J, with 13 bases between. The germline V gene has CDR1 LNHDA and CDR2 SQIVND (reference sequence). The CDR3 region has the DNA TGTGCCAGTAGTAGGAGGGACCGAGATAGCAATCAGCCCCAGCATTTT. Translation: CASSRRDRDSNQPQHF.

This clone was seen once. V gene TRBV19 combines with J gene TRBJ1-6, with 7 positions matching TRBD1. The CDR3 spans 15 residues. The germline gives CDR1 LNHDA, CDR2 SQIVND (reference sequence). V trimming: 0 bases; J trimming: 12 bases; junction bases outside the gene matches: 8. The CDR3 spells CASSIDHRQGIPLHF. The CDR3 nucleotides are TGTGCCAGTAGTATAGATCACAGACAGGGTATACCCCTCCACTTT.

The genes are TRBV28 and TRBJ1-2, with 8 bases matching TRBD1. Germline V gives CDR1 MDHEN, CDR2 SYDVKM. V trimming: 6 bases; J trimming: 14 bases; junction bases outside the gene matches: 14. The CDR3 covers 13 residues. Written as DNA, the CDR3 is TGTGCCAGCAGATATCTTACAGGGGACAGGACGACCTTC. The encoded protein is CASRYLTGDRTTF.

The chain uses TRBV7-9 and TRBJ2-3, with D maybe TRBD1 (5 bases). Deletions cut 0 bases from V and 2 bases from J, with 12 bases between. Germline values: CDR1 SEHNR, CDR2 FQNEAQ (reference sequence). The CDR3 contains 16 residues. The CDR3 sequence: CASSLAVAGNTDTQYF. In DNA form, the CDR3 reads TGTGCCAGCAGCTTAGCGGTGGCAGGGAACACAGATACGCAGTATTTT.

The chain links TRBV6-1 to TRBJ2-7, with TRBD1 matching over 11 bases. This CDR3 has 14 residues. Unmatched junction bases numbered 9, after V lost 8 bases and J lost 6 bases. Germline V gives CDR1 MNHNS, CDR2 SASEGT. This CDR3 reads CASLFEGTGGEQYF. In nucleotides, the CDR3 is TGTGCCAGCCTGTTTGAAGGGACAGGGGGCGAGCAGTACTTC.

The rearrangement uses TRBV4-2 and TRBJ1-1; D unclear. Trimming stripped 0 bases from V and 3 bases from J, with 8 bases between. In germline, CDR1 is LGHNA, CDR2 YNFKEQ. This CDR3 has 14 amino acids. The DNA of the CDR3 is TGTGCCAGCAGCCAAGATAGCGGGGACACTGAAGCTTTCTTT. Residues: CASSQDSGDTEAFF.